This entry concerns a single T cell receptor (beta chain). What it recognizes is unknown. PCR involved 60 Vbeta and 13 Jbeta primers. As processed by the authors: Per a later analysis, the number of unique TCR beta chains was roughly 83 million, of which 9 million to 14 million were shared. The data were produced by immunoSEQ multiplex PCR, yet TCRdb's version contains in-frame clones alone and is incomplete. That table gives V, J and clone size, and the DNA gave D and trimming. The sample shows 200,000 to 300,000 clones, around four fifths of them seen only once. The sample comes from a study of cytomegalovirus exposure and HLA in healthy donors. Findings of the study overall: Researchers left out some V segments, among them TRBV6-2 and TRBV6-3, as indistinguishable. The authors listed 150 to 200 TCR beta chains as cytomegalovirus-associated.

The CDR3 is 17 amino acids. The V gene lost 0 bases and the J gene lost 3 bases, with 20 bases spanning the gap. Germline CDR1 is SQVTM and CDR2 is ANQGSEA. The receptor was isolated from a middle-aged woman in good health and CMV-seropositive. The sequenced sample was PBMCs. This chain joins TRBV29-1 and TRBJ2-5, with TRBD1 as a possible D gene (6 bases). As DNA, the CDR3 is TGCAGCGTTGAAGATCCCATTAATGGCCCAGGGGAAGAGACCCAGTACTTC. This encodes CSVEDPINGPGEETQYF.